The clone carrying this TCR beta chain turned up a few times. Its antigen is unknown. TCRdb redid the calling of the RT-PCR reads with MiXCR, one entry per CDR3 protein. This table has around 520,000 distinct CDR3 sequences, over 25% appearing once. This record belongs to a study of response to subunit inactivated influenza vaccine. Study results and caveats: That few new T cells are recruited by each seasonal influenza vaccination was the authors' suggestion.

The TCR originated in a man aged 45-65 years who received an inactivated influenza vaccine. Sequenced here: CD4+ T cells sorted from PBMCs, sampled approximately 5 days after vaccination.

The CDR3 nucleotides read TGTGCCAGCACCCCTACGGGACTAGCGGGGGGAGATACGCAGTATTTT. Translating gives CASTPTGLAGGDTQYF. The chain recombines TRBV12-3 or TRBV12-4 with TRBJ2-3, with 15 nucleotides matching TRBD2. The V and J ends lost 7 bases and 5 bases, in that order; junction bases with no gene match: 7. This CDR3 is 16 amino acids long.